The sequence of this T cell receptor beta chain was determined in a study of OX40 agonist ivuxolimab in advanced cancers. Produced via immunoSEQ multiplex PCR; TCRdb's table is partial and in-frame only. Among about 88,000 clones listed, roughly 89% were seen once. Germline V CDR1 and CDR2: SGHDT, YYEEEE. This CDR3 spans 13 amino acids. Trimming shortened V by 5 bases and J by 2 bases, and 10 bases separated the two germline ends. Sequencing was performed on CD4+ or CD8+ T cells sorted from blood, taken in a trial of the OX40 agonist ivuxolimab. The receptor was isolated from an adult with an advanced solid tumor such as melanoma, head and neck, liver or kidney cancer. V is TRBV5-6 and J is TRBJ2-5; D is perhaps TRBD1 (5 bases). CDR3 sequence (DNA): TGTGCCAGCAGTCTAAGACAGCAAGAGACCCAGTACTTC. Protein sequence: CASSLRQQETQYF.